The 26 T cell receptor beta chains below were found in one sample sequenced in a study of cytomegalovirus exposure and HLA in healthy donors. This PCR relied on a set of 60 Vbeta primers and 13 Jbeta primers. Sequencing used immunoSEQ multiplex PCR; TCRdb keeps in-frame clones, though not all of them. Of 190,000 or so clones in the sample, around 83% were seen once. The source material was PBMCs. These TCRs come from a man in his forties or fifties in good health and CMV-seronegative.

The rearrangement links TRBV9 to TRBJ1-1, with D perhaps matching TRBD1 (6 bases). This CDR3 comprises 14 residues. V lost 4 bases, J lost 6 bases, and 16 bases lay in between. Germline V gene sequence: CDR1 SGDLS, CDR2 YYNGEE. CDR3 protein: CASSPRGLKAEAFF. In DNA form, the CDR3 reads TGTGCCAGCAGCCCCAGGGGTTTGAAGGCTGAAGCTTTCTTT.

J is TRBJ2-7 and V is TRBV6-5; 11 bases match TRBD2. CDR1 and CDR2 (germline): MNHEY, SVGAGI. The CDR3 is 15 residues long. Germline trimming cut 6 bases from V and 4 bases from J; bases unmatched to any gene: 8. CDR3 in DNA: TGTGCCAGCAGCCTCCTAGCGGGAGGACCGTACGAGCAGTACTTC. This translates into CASSLLAGGPYEQYF.

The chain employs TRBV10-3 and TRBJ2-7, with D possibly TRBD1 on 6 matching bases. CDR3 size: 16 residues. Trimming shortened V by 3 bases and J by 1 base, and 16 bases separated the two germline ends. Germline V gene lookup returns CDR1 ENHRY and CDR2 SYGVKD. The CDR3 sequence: CAISDPRTTGSYEQYF. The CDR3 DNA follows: TGTGCCATCAGTGACCCCCGGACCACAGGGTCCTACGAGCAGTACTTC.

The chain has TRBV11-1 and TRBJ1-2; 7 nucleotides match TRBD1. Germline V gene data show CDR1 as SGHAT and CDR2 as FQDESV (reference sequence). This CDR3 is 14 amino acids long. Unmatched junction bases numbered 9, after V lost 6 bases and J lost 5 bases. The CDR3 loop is CASRPSGQQYGYTF. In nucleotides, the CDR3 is TGTGCCAGCAGACCATCGGGACAGCAGTATGGCTACACCTTC.

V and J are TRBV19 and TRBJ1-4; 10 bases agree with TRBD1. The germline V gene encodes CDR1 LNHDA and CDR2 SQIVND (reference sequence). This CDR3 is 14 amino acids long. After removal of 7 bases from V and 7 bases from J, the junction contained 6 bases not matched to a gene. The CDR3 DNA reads TGTGCCAGTAACGACAGGGGGCGCTTTGAAAAACTGTTTTTT. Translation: CASNDRGRFEKLFF.

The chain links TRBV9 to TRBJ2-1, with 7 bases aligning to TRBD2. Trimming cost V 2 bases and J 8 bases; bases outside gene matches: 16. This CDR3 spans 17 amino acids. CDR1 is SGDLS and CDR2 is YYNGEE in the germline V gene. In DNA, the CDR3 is TGTGCCAGCAGCGTGGCCGATGATGGACTAGGTCTCGATGAGCAGTTCTTC. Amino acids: CASSVADDGLGLDEQFF. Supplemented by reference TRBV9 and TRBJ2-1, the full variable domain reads DSGVTQTPKHLITATGQRVTLRCSPRSGDLSVYWYQQSLDQGLQFLIQYYNGEERAKGNILERFSAQQFPDLHSELNLSSLELGDSALYFCASSVADDGLGLDEQFFGPGTRLTVL.

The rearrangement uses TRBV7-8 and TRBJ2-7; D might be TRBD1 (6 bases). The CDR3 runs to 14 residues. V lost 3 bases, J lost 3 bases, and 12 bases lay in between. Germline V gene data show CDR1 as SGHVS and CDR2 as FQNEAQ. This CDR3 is CASSFPTGLYEQYF. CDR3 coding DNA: TGTGCCAGCAGCTTCCCGACAGGTCTCTACGAGCAGTACTTC.

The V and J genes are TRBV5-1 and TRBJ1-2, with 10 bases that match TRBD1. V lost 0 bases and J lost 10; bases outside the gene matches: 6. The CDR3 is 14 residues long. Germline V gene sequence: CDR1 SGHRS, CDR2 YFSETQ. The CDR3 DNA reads TGCGCCAGCAGCTTGGCCGGGACAGGGGCGTACTACACCTTC. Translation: CASSLAGTGAYYTF.

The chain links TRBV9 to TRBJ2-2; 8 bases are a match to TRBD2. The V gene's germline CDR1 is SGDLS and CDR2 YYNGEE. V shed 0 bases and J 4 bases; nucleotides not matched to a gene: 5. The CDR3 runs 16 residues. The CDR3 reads CASSVGISGATGELFF. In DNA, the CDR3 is TGTGCCAGCAGCGTAGGTATTAGCGGGGCCACCGGGGAGCTGTTTTTT.

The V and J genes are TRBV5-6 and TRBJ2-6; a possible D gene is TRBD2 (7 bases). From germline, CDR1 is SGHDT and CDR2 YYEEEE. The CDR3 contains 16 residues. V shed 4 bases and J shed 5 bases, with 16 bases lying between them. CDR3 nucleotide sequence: TGTGCCAGCAGCGCCGGTGGGGGGGCGAGGGCCAACGTCCTGACTTTC. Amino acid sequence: CASSAGGGARANVLTF.

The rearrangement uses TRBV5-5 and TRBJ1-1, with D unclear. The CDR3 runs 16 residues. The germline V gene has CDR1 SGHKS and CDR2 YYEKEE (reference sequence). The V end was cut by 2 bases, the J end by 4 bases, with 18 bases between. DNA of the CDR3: TGTGCCAGCAGCTTAATGTGGGGAGTTAGCCTCACTGAAGCTTTCTTT. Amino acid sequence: CASSLMWGVSLTEAFF.

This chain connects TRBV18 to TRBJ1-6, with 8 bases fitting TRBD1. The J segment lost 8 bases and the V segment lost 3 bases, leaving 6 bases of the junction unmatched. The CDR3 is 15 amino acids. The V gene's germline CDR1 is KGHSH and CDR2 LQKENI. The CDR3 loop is CASSPLAQGDSPLHF. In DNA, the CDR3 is TGTGCCAGCTCACCGTTGGCACAGGGGGATTCACCCCTCCACTTT.

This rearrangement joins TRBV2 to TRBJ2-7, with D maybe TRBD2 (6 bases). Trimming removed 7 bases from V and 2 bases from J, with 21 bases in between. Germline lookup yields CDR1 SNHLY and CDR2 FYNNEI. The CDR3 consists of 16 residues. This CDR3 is CASIQRRTIIPYEQYF. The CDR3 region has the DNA TGTGCCAGCATCCAGAGACGGACTATCATCCCCTACGAGCAGTACTTC.

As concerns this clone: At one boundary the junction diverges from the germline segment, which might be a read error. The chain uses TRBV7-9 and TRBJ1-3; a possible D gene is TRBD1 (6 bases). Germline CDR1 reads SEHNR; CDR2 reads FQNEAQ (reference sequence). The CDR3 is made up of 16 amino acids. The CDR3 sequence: CSSSPVQGTSGNTIYF. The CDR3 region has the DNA TGTTCCAGCAGCCCCGTACAGGGTACCTCTGGAAACACCATATATTTT.

CDR3 region: CASSSAPGVQETQYF. The CDR3 DNA reads as TGCGCCAGCAGCTCCGCACCAGGGGTTCAAGAGACCCAGTACTTC. The chain combines TRBV5-1 with TRBJ2-5; maybe TRBD1 (6 bases). Trimming removed 3 bases from V and 2 bases from J, with 14 bases in between. Per germline, CDR1 SGHRS and CDR2 YFSETQ. This CDR3 has 15 residues.

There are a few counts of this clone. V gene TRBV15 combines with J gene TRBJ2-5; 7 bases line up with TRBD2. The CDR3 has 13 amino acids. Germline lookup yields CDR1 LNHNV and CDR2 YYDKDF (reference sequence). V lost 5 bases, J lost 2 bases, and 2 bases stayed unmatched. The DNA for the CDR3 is TGTGCCACCAGCGGTAGCGGGCAAGAGACCCAGTACTTC. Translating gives CATSGSGQETQYF. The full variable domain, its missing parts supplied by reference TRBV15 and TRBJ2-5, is DAMVIQNPRYQVTQFGKPVTLSCSQTLNHNVMYWYQQKSSQAPKLLFHYYDKDFNNEADTPDNFQSRRPNTSFCFLDIRSPGLGDTAMYLCATSGSGQETQYFGPGTRLLVL.

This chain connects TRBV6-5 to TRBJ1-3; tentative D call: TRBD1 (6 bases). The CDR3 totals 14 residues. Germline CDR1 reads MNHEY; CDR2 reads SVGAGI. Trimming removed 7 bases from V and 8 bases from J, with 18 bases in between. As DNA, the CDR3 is TGTGCCAGCACGTCAGGGGCGCTTGCTGACACCATATATTTT. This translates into CASTSGALADTIYF.

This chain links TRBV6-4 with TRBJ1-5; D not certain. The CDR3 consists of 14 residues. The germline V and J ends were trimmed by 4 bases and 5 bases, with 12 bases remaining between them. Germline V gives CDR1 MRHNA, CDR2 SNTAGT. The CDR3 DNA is TGTGCCAGCAGTGCCCGGGGAGAGGATCAGCCCCAGCATTTT. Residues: CASSARGEDQPQHF.

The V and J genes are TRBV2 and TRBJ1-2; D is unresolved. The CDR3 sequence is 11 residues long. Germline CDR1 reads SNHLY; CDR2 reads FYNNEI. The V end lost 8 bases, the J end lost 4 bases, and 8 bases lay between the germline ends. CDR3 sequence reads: CASQAFYGYTF. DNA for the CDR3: TGTGCCAGCCAAGCATTCTATGGCTACACCTTC.

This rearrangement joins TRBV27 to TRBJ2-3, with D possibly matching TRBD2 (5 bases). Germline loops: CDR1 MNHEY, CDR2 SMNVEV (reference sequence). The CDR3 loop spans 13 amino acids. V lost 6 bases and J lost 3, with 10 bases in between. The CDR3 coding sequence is TGTGCCAGCAGCACGAGGAGGACAGATACGCAGTATTTT. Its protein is CASSTRRTDTQYF.

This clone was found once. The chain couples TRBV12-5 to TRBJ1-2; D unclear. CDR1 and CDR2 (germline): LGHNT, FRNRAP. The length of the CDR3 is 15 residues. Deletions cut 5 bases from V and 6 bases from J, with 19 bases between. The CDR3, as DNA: TGTGCTAGTGGTACCCCTCCCTTGAGGGAGCATGGCTACACCTTC. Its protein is CASGTPPLREHGYTF.

CDR3 DNA: TGTGCCAGCAGCCAAGATAGGAGCTCCTACGAGCAGTACTTC. It specifies CASSQDRSSYEQYF. This chain uses TRBV4-2 with TRBJ2-7; D call uncertain. CDR1 LGHNA and CDR2 YNFKEQ come from the germline V gene. Trimming stripped 0 bases from V and 0 bases from J, with 6 bases between. The length of the CDR3 is 14 residues.

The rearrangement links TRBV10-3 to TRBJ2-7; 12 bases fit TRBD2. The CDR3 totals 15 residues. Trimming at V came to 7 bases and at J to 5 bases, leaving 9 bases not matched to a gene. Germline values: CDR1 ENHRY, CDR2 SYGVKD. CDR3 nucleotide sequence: TGTGCCATCACCTCGACTAGCGGGGGCCGCCACGAGCAGTACTTC. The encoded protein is CAITSTSGGRHEQYF.

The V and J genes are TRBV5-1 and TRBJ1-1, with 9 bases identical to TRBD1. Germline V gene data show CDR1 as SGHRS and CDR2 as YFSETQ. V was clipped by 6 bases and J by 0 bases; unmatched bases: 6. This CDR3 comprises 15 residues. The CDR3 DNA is TGCGCCAGCACCACGACAGGGGGGGTGAACACTGAAGCTTTCTTT. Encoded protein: CASTTTGGVNTEAFF.

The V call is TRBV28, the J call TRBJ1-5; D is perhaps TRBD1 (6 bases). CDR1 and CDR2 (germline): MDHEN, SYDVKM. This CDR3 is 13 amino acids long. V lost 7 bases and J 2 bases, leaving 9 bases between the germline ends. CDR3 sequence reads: CASIGGGNQPQHF. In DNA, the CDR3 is TGTGCCAGCATAGGGGGGGGCAATCAGCCCCAGCATTTT.

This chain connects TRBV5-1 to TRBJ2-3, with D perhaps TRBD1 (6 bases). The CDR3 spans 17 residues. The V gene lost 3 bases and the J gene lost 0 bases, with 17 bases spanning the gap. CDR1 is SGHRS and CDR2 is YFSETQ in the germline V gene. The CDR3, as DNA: TGCGCCAGCAGCTCTGCAATCACAGGGTTGAGCACAGATACGCAGTATTTT. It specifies CASSSAITGLSTDTQYF.